The 21 T cell receptor beta chains presented below share a single source sample, sequenced in a study of cytomegalovirus exposure and HLA in healthy donors. The PCR contained 60 Vbeta and 13 Jbeta primers. Clones were read by immunoSEQ multiplex PCR, and TCRdb kept only the in-frame ones, dropping some. The sample has 95,000 to 150,000 clones, 65% to 85% seen once; the top ten hold under 0.3%. Material for sequencing was PBMCs. The receptors derive from a man in his forties or fifties in good health and CMV-seronegative.

The rearrangement uses TRBV5-1 and TRBJ2-7; 7 bases agree with TRBD1. The CDR3 contains 12 residues. Germline-derived CDR1 and CDR2 are SGHRS and YFSETQ. The J segment lost 4 bases and the V segment lost 4 bases, leaving 2 bases of the junction unmatched. The chain's CDR3 is CASSAQGYEQYF. DNA of the CDR3: TGCGCCAGCAGCGCACAGGGGTACGAGCAGTACTTC.

J is TRBJ1-2 and V is TRBV4-2; possible D gene TRBD1, 6 bases. The germline gives CDR1 LGHNA, CDR2 YNFKEQ. Trimming cost V 1 base and J 6 bases, with 21 bases left between them. There are 17 residues in the CDR3. The CDR3 here is CASSQGGRGGVFDGYTF. The CDR3 nucleotides read TGTGCCAGCAGCCAAGGGGGGCGGGGGGGGGTCTTCGATGGCTACACCTTC.

The chain uses TRBV19 and TRBJ1-1, with D possibly TRBD1 on 5 matching bases. Trimming shortened V by 6 bases and J by 1 base, and 27 bases separated the two germline ends. The CDR3 covers 19 residues. CDR1 LNHDA and CDR2 SQIVND come from the germline V gene (reference sequence). The CDR3 DNA follows: TGTGCCAGTAGGGGGGGGGTAGCGACAGATTTCACGACGAACACTGAAGCTTTCTTT. It translates to CASRGGVATDFTTNTEAFF. Combining the CDR3 with reference TRBV19 and TRBJ1-1 gives the whole variable domain DGGITQSPKYLFRKEGQNVTLSCEQNLNHDAMYWYRQDPGQGLRLIYYSQIVNDFQKGDIAEGYSVSREKKESFPLTVTSAQKNPTAFYLCASRGGVATDFTTNTEAFFGQGTRLTVV.

J is TRBJ2-5 and V is TRBV6-5; tentatively, D is TRBD2 (5 bases). The CDR3 runs 15 residues. Germline V gene data show CDR1 as MNHEY and CDR2 as SVGAGI. The ends were cut back, 5 bases at V and 0 bases at J, with 13 bases in the middle. CDR3 protein: CASSRYVRDQETQYF. The DNA of the CDR3 is TGTGCCAGCAGTCGCTACGTGAGGGACCAAGAGACCCAGTACTTC.

This clone has only one observation. The chain uses TRBV25-1 and TRBJ2-7; D might be TRBD1 (6 bases). This CDR3 contains 13 residues. Germline CDR1 reads MGHDK; CDR2 reads SYGVNS. V was shortened by 10 bases and J by 5 bases, with 18 bases between the two germline ends. CDR3 loop: CAIGQPASNEQYF. In nucleotides, the CDR3 is TGTGCCATCGGACAGCCAGCCTCGAACGAGCAGTACTTC.

The chain combines TRBV4-3 with TRBJ2-5, with D possibly being TRBD1 (6 bases). The CDR3 is made up of 14 amino acids. The ends were cut back, 0 bases at V and 5 bases at J, with 10 bases in the middle. Germline V CDR1 and CDR2: LGHNA, YSLEER. The CDR3 spells CASSQDRGSETQYF. CDR3 coding DNA: TGCGCCAGCAGCCAAGACAGGGGCTCGGAGACCCAGTACTTC.

The J gene is TRBJ1-2, the V gene TRBV7-3; D is possibly TRBD1 (5 bases). Trimming removed 5 bases from V and 7 bases from J, with 14 bases in between. Germline CDR1 SGHTA, CDR2 FQGTGA. The CDR3 length is 13 residues. CDR3 protein: CASSQDGRGGYTF. DNA for the CDR3: TGTGCCAGCAGCCAGGACGGGAGGGGTGGCTACACCTTC.

The rearrangement uses TRBV5-4 and TRBJ1-4, with D possibly being TRBD1 (5 bases). Trimming removed 3 bases from V and 0 bases from J, with 15 bases in between. The CDR3 runs 17 residues. Germline CDR1 is SGHNT and CDR2 is YYREEE (reference sequence). CDR3 in DNA: TGTGCCAGCAGCTCCCGCGGCAGGGCCGCAACTAATGAAAAACTGTTTTTT. This gives the protein CASSSRGRAATNEKLFF.

J is TRBJ2-7 and V is TRBV28; 8 bases map to TRBD1. V gave up 5 bases and J gave up 5 bases; unmatched junction bases: 8. The germline gives CDR1 MDHEN, CDR2 SYDVKM. This CDR3 comprises 14 residues. The CDR3 reads CASSVTGGRDEQYF. CDR3 bases: TGTGCCAGCAGTGTCACAGGGGGGCGGGACGAGCAGTACTTC.

This chain uses TRBV7-9 with TRBJ1-1, with 8 bases identical to TRBD1. Germline assignment: CDR1 SEHNR and CDR2 FQNEAQ (reference sequence). V lost 5 bases and J lost 4; bases outside the gene matches: 3. The CDR3 consists of 13 residues. The CDR3 here is CASSQQGATEAFF. Written as DNA, the CDR3 is TGTGCCAGCAGCCAGCAGGGGGCCACTGAAGCTTTCTTT.

Only one count was recorded for this clone. This chain links TRBV28 with TRBJ1-2; no firm D call. Deletions cut 3 bases from V and 4 bases from J, with 9 bases between. The germline V gene has CDR1 MDHEN and CDR2 SYDVKM. The CDR3 is made up of 13 amino acids. The CDR3 is CASSLPGSYGYTF. CDR3 nucleotide sequence: TGTGCCAGCAGTTTGCCAGGTTCCTATGGCTACACCTTC.

The rearrangement joins TRBV23-1 to TRBJ1-3; no firm D call. TRBV23-1 is assigned to the ORF class and has an uncertain function. This CDR3 has 14 amino acids. V shed 2 bases and J shed 3 bases, with 8 bases lying between them. In nucleotides, the CDR3 is TGCGCCAGCAGTCAAACCACAGATGGAAACACCATATATTTT. The encoded protein is CASSQTTDGNTIYF.

V usage is TRBV11-2 and J usage is TRBJ1-6; TRBD1 agrees at 7 bases. The CDR3 consists of 17 residues. V lost 5 bases, J lost 0 bases, and 7 bases stayed unmatched. CDR1 and CDR2 from the germline V gene are SGHAT and FQNNGV. The CDR3 DNA reads TGTGCCAGCAGCCCATACAGGGGACGCTCCTATAATTCACCCCTCCACTTT. Amino acid sequence: CASSPYRGRSYNSPLHF.

This clone showed up just a few times. The genes are TRBV27 and TRBJ2-3; 10 bases fit TRBD2. Germline assignment: CDR1 MNHEY and CDR2 SMNVEV (reference sequence). The CDR3 has 16 amino acids. With 6 bases clipped from V and 6 bases from J, the junction kept 12 bases outside the gene matches. The CDR3 DNA follows: TGTGCCAGCAGGCTTCGGAGCGGGGGGGTAAGGGATACGCAGTATTTT. Its protein product is CASRLRSGGVRDTQYF.

J is TRBJ2-7 and V is TRBV13, with 7 bases aligning to TRBD2. V shed 1 base and J 3 bases; nucleotides not matched to a gene: 9. Germline loops: CDR1 PRHDT, CDR2 FYEKMQ (reference sequence). The CDR3 sequence is 16 residues long. The CDR3 nucleotides read TGTGCCAGCAGCTTAGTCGGGGGGATACGAGGCTACGAGCAGTACTTC. This codes for CASSLVGGIRGYEQYF.

The chain links TRBV29-1 to TRBJ2-5; the match to TRBD2 covers 7 bases. The DNA end is more similar to TRBJ2-7, so the J call may be wrong. This CDR3 has 13 residues. Germline assignment: CDR1 SQVTM and CDR2 ANQGSEA. In DNA, the CDR3 is TGCAGCGTGGGGGGGTTAAGTGGCTACGAGCAGTACTTC. Amino acids: CSVGGLSGYEQYF.

This CDR3 reads CASSPSRLLEGYTF. Here the CDR3 DNA reads TGTGCCAGCAGTCCCTCAAGACTCCTCGAGGGCTACACCTTC. The V and J genes are TRBV27 and TRBJ1-2; D not certain. Trimming pared 5 bases from V and 8 bases from J, leaving 18 bases between. The germline V gene has CDR1 MNHEY and CDR2 SMNVEV (reference sequence). CDR3 length: 14 amino acids.

The rearrangement links TRBV9 to TRBJ1-1; D may be TRBD1 (5 bases). V was shortened by 4 bases and J by 5 bases, with 18 bases between the two germline ends. The germline gives CDR1 SGDLS, CDR2 YYNGEE. CDR3 length: 15 residues. The DNA of the CDR3 is TGTGCCAGCAGCTCACAGGCCACAGCGGGTACTGAAGCTTTCTTT. Residues: CASSSQATAGTEAFF.

The rearrangement links TRBV28 to TRBJ1-5, with D possibly matching TRBD1 (6 bases). The V and J ends lost 6 bases and 4 bases respectively, with 16 bases between them. The CDR3 covers 15 residues. Looked up from germline, CDR1 is MDHEN and CDR2 is SYDVKM. The CDR3 DNA is TGTGCCAGCAGCCGCGACAGGAATGTAAATCAGCCCCAGCATTTT. As protein: CASSRDRNVNQPQHF.

This chain connects TRBV10-2 to TRBJ2-5; D perhaps matches TRBD1 (5 bases). The CDR3 is made up of 12 amino acids. The germline V gene encodes CDR1 WSHSY and CDR2 SAAADI. Trimming shortened V by 3 bases and J by 11 bases, and 13 bases separated the two germline ends. CDR3 region: CASSESRAAQYF. CDR3 DNA: TGCGCCAGCAGTGAATCCAGGGCTGCACAGTACTTC.

The V and J genes are TRBV5-6 and TRBJ2-2; 7 positions agree with TRBD2. The germline gives CDR1 SGHDT, CDR2 YYEEEE. Trimming at V came to 0 bases and at J to 8 bases, leaving 1 base not matched to a gene. There are 13 residues in the CDR3. In DNA form, the CDR3 reads TGTGCCAGCAGCTTGGCGGGGGGAGGGGAGCTGTTTTTT. Its translation is CASSLAGGGELFF.